The text below deals with one TCR beta chain. RNA transcripts served as template for amplifying TCR beta CDR3 sequences. After a first-round RT-PCR with HTBI primers, a second-round multiplex PCR was run. MiXCR, applied by TCRdb to the multiplex PCR reads, yields one record per CDR3 protein. The repertoire has 150,000 to 200,000 distinct CDR3 sequences, 39% of them found once; the top ten carry roughly 8.9%. The CDR3 runs 13 residues. The V and J ends lost 5 bases and 13 bases respectively, with 15 bases between them. This sample was included in a study of Graves' ophthalmopathy and Graves' hyperthyroidism. Ophthalmopathy was moderately-to-severely active, CAS at least 3, NOSPECS at least 4, lasting under 3 months.

V and J are TRBV12-3 or TRBV12-4 and TRBJ1-6; D is uncertain. This TCR came from a man younger than 45 with Graves' ophthalmopathy. The sample taken for sequencing was peripheral blood. The DNA for the CDR3 is TGTGCCAGCAGTGATACAGCCGGGTCGCCCCTCCACTTT. It translates to CASSDTAGSPLHF.